The 30 T cell receptor beta chains given below trace back to one sample, sequenced in a study of cytomegalovirus exposure and HLA in healthy donors. It was with 60 Vbeta and 13 Jbeta primers that the PCR ran. Clones were sequenced by immunoSEQ multiplex PCR, and TCRdb holds only the in-frame ones, with some missing. The repertoire holds 95,000 to 150,000 clones, with roughly 70% as singletons. Sequenced input: PBMCs. The receptors originated from a man between 35 and 55 years old in good health and CMV-seropositive.

This chain connects TRBV4-1 to TRBJ2-3, with a weak D call TRBD2 (6 bases). Trimming shortened V by 5 bases and J by 0 bases, and 24 bases separated the two germline ends. Germline V CDR1 and CDR2: MGHRA, YSYEKL. The CDR3 has 19 amino acids. The CDR3 reads CASSFRPLERASSTDTQYF. The CDR3 DNA reads as TGCGCCAGCAGCTTTAGGCCCTTGGAGCGGGCCTCTAGCACAGATACGCAGTATTTT.

The chain has TRBV4-3 and TRBJ1-1; possible D gene TRBD1, 6 bases. V was clipped by 1 base and J by 2 bases, with 11 bases between them. Germline V CDR1 and CDR2: LGHNA, YSLEER. This CDR3 region has 15 residues. CDR3 protein: CASSQGYRDNTEAFF. CDR3 nucleotides: TGCGCCAGCAGCCAAGGCTACAGGGATAACACTGAAGCTTTCTTT.

The V gene is TRBV11-2, the J gene TRBJ2-1; the D gene is possibly TRBD2 (5 bases). The CDR3 has 17 amino acids. The germline V gene encodes CDR1 SGHAT and CDR2 FQNNGV. V was trimmed by 5 bases and J by 2 bases, leaving 19 bases between them. As DNA, the CDR3 is TGTGCCAGCAGCCTAGGAAGTACTAGATCGACCTACAATGAGCAGTTCTTC. Its translation is CASSLGSTRSTYNEQFF.

This clone was seen once. The chain is built from TRBV10-3 and TRBJ1-1; tentatively, D is TRBD1 (5 bases). Looked up from germline, CDR1 is ENHRY and CDR2 is SYGVKD. Deletions cut 9 bases from V and 4 bases from J, with 18 bases between. CDR3 length: 14 amino acids. The chain's CDR3 is CAIHNRSRGTEAFF. In DNA form, the CDR3 reads TGTGCCATTCACAACAGGTCCCGAGGCACTGAAGCTTTCTTT.

In its sample, this clone was seen a few times. This chain links TRBV11-2 with TRBJ2-7, with D possibly matching TRBD2 (5 bases). The V end lost 4 bases, the J end lost 0 bases, and 10 bases lay between the germline ends. The CDR3 is made up of 14 amino acids. CDR1 SGHAT and CDR2 FQNNGV come from the germline V gene. This chain's CDR3 is CASSYSDISYEQYF. CDR3 bases: TGTGCCAGCAGCTATAGCGACATCTCCTACGAGCAGTACTTC.

The gene calls are TRBV19 and TRBJ1-6; D is uncertain. Germline CDR1 reads LNHDA; CDR2 reads SQIVND (reference sequence). CDR3 length: 14 amino acids. V lost 3 bases to trimming and J lost 7 bases, with 10 bases between them. For the CDR3, the DNA is TGTGCCAGTAGTATCCGTGGGCTCAATTCACCCCTCCACTTT. The encoded protein is CASSIRGLNSPLHF.

The chain couples TRBV21-1 to TRBJ2-4; the table gives TRBD2 as D, unverified against the DNA. TRBV21-1 has pseudogene status. The CDR3 runs to 15 residues. CDR3 in DNA: TGTGTCAGCAGCCCGTCGGGGAAGAGCAAAAACATTCAGTACTTC. It is translated as CVSSPSGKSKNIQYF.

This clone has only one observation. The V and J genes are TRBV28 and TRBJ2-7; possibly TRBD1 for D (6 bases). Germline V gene data show CDR1 as MDHEN and CDR2 as SYDVKM. V dropped 3 bases and J dropped 9 bases, with 21 bases sitting between them. This CDR3 has 15 amino acids. As DNA, the CDR3 is TGTGCCAGCAGTTTGCCAGGGACACATATCTCGAGGCAGTACTTC. This translates into CASSLPGTHISRQYF.

The chain employs TRBV7-9 and TRBJ1-1; D gene unclear. The germline gives CDR1 SEHNR, CDR2 FQNEAQ (reference sequence). The CDR3 covers 12 residues. Trimming removed 3 bases from V and 11 bases from J, with 13 bases in between. The CDR3 sequence: CASSLRPHRAFF. The CDR3 region has the DNA TGTGCCAGCAGCTTGAGGCCCCATCGGGCTTTCTTT.

The chain joins TRBV4-2 to TRBJ1-3; D is unresolved. The germline gives CDR1 LGHNA, CDR2 YNFKEQ. This CDR3 is 17 amino acids long. With 1 base removed from V and 0 bases from J, the gap between germline ends came to 13 bases. The CDR3 protein is CASSQAAAANSGNTIYF. The DNA for the CDR3 is TGTGCCAGCAGCCAAGCGGCGGCAGCCAACTCTGGAAACACCATATATTTT.

The chain links TRBV5-1 to TRBJ2-7; D is ambiguous. CDR3 size: 15 residues. Trimming stripped 2 bases from V and 0 bases from J, with 12 bases between. CDR1 is SGHRS, CDR2 YFSETQ, per germline. CDR3 nucleotide sequence: TGCGCCAGCAGCTTAAGTCCCCGGAGCTCCTACGAGCAGTACTTC. Translated, it gives CASSLSPRSSYEQYF.

Worth noting for this clone: The junction shows a germline mismatch at one end, possibly a read error. The chain joins TRBV28 to TRBJ2-5; TRBD1 matches 7 bases. Germline assignment: CDR1 MDHEN and CDR2 SYDVKM. The CDR3 runs 15 residues. CDR3 sequence: CASSLEGATQQTQYF. As DNA, the CDR3 is TGTGCCAGCAGTTTAGAGGGGGCGACCCAACAGACCCAGTACTTC.

The gene calls are TRBV7-2 and TRBJ2-1, with 7 bases fitting TRBD2. The ends lost 2 bases at V and 0 bases at J; junction bases unmatched: 4. Germline V gene sequence: CDR1 SGHTA, CDR2 FQGNSA. This CDR3 is built from 16 residues. This chain's CDR3 is CASSLFRGSSYNEQFF. The CDR3 DNA follows: TGTGCCAGCAGCTTATTCCGCGGGAGCTCCTACAATGAGCAGTTCTTC.

The chain combines TRBV7-2 with TRBJ1-2, with 8 bases that match TRBD1. V gave up 4 bases and J gave up 7 bases; unmatched junction bases: 5. From germline, CDR1 is SGHTA and CDR2 FQGNSA. This CDR3 region has 13 residues. CDR3 loop: CASSYTTGAGYTF. The DNA for the CDR3 is TGTGCCAGCAGCTACACGACAGGGGCTGGCTACACCTTC. Looking up the rest from reference TRBV7-2 and TRBJ1-2 gives the full variable domain: GAGVSQSPSNKVTEKGKDVELRCDPISGHTALYWYRQSLGQGLEFLIYFQGNSAPDKSGLPSDRFSAERTGGSVSTLTIQRTQQEDSAVYLCASSYTTGAGYTFGSGTRLTVV.

This clone appeared once. J is TRBJ2-5 and V is TRBV25-1, with D perhaps TRBD1 (5 bases). The CDR3 contains 16 residues. The germline V gene encodes CDR1 MGHDK and CDR2 SYGVNS. The germline V and J ends were trimmed by 2 bases and 1 base, with 14 bases remaining between them. The CDR3 nucleotides are TGTGCCAGCAGTGAAATAAGGGGCTTCGGCCAAGAGACCCAGTACTTC. It codes for CASSEIRGFGQETQYF.

The chain links TRBV7-2 to TRBJ2-7; 11 bases are a match to TRBD2. V shed 4 bases and J 6 bases; nucleotides not matched to a gene: 5. CDR1 and CDR2 from the germline V gene are SGHTA and FQGNSA. This CDR3 has 14 amino acids. CDR3 amino acids: CASSWLAGGSEQYF. The CDR3 DNA is TGTGCCAGCAGCTGGCTAGCGGGAGGAAGCGAGCAGTACTTC.

The chain employs TRBV28 and TRBJ1-5; 7 bases map to TRBD1. V lost 4 bases to trimming and J lost 7 bases; unmatched junction nucleotides: 7. CDR1 is MDHEN and CDR2 is SYDVKM in the germline V gene. The CDR3 has 14 residues. CDR3 amino acids: CASSSDRVRQPQHF. CDR3 DNA: TGTGCCAGCAGTTCAGACAGGGTACGGCAGCCCCAGCATTTT.

A word on this clone: Its ends do not fully match the called genes, so a read error is possible. The rearrangement links TRBV12-5 to TRBJ2-1; 9 nucleotides line up with TRBD2. The CDR3 consists of 15 residues. CDR1 and CDR2 from the germline V gene are LGHNT and FRNRAP. In nucleotides, the CDR3 is TGTGCTAGTGGCTTGGGACTAGCAGATTACAATGAGCAGTTCTTC. This encodes CASGLGLADYNEQFF.

The rearrangement joins TRBV25-1 to TRBJ2-3, with 7 positions matching TRBD1. This CDR3 comprises 16 residues. Germline CDR1 MGHDK, CDR2 SYGVNS. J lost 0 bases, V lost 4 bases, and 7 bases had no gene match. CDR3 coding DNA: TGTGCCAGCAGTGGTACAGGGGTAGCTAGCACAGATACGCAGTATTTT. Translating it yields CASSGTGVASTDTQYF.

The chain uses TRBV27 and TRBJ1-1; tentatively, D is TRBD1 (6 bases). Germline V gene sequence: CDR1 MNHEY, CDR2 SMNVEV (reference sequence). Trimming removed 1 base from V and 6 bases from J, with 15 bases in between. The CDR3 has 15 amino acids. The CDR3 region has the DNA TGTGCCAGCAGTTTATATAAGGGGGGGCCAGCTGAAGCTTTCTTT. Translated, it gives CASSLYKGGPAEAFF.

The V gene is TRBV6-5, the J gene TRBJ2-2, with D hard to call. V dropped 1 base and J dropped 5 bases, with 5 bases sitting between them. This CDR3 spans 13 amino acids. Per the germline V gene, CDR1 is MNHEY and CDR2 is SVGAGI. CDR3 bases: TGTGCCAGCAGTTACTTCGGGACCGGGGAGCTGTTTTTT. As protein: CASSYFGTGELFF.

This clone occurred a few times. The chain carries TRBV5-1 and TRBJ2-2; no clear D. V was shortened by 2 bases and J by 3 bases, with 5 bases between the two germline ends. CDR3 length equals 13 residues. The V gene's germline CDR1 is SGHRS and CDR2 YFSETQ. CDR3 nucleotides: TGCGCCAGCAGCTTCGGAGACACCGGGGAGCTGTTTTTT. As protein: CASSFGDTGELFF.

The chain employs TRBV5-4 and TRBJ2-3; 8 bases agree with TRBD2. J lost 5 bases, V lost 0 bases, and 5 bases had no gene match. The germline V gene encodes CDR1 SGHNT and CDR2 YYREEE (reference sequence). This CDR3 is built from 15 residues. CDR3 in DNA: TGTGCCAGCAGCTTGGTCGGGGGGGTCGGAGATACGCAGTATTTT. Translation: CASSLVGGVGDTQYF.

This clone was found once. The rearrangement joins TRBV7-9 to TRBJ1-5, with 8 bases that match TRBD1. With V trimmed by 1 base and J by 6 bases, 5 bases remained unmatched. The CDR3 loop spans 15 amino acids. From germline, CDR1 is SEHNR and CDR2 FQNEAQ (reference sequence). CDR3 in DNA: TGTGCCAGCAGCTTAGATGGACAGGGTACTCAGCCCCAGCATTTT. Its translation is CASSLDGQGTQPQHF. Looking up the rest from reference TRBV7-9 and TRBJ1-5 gives the full variable domain: DTGVSQNPRHKITKRGQNVTFRCDPISEHNRLYWYRQTLGQGPEFLTYFQNEAQLEKSRLLSDRFSAERPKGSFSTLEIQRTEQGDSAMYLCASSLDGQGTQPQHFGDGTRLSIL.

This chain uses TRBV5-6 with TRBJ2-1; 7 bases map to TRBD1. Germline V gene lookup returns CDR1 SGHDT and CDR2 YYEEEE. V shed 5 bases and J 13 bases; nucleotides not matched to a gene: 12. CDR3 size: 13 residues. This CDR3 reads CASSLQGPASQFF. CDR3 sequence (DNA): TGTGCCAGCAGTTTACAGGGGCCCGCATCCCAGTTCTTC.

The chain joins TRBV5-1 to TRBJ1-1; weak D call: TRBD1 (5 bases). V shed 0 bases and J shed 5 bases, with 11 bases lying between them. Looked up from germline, CDR1 is SGHRS and CDR2 is YFSETQ. This CDR3 comprises 14 residues. CDR3 sequence: CASSLGGQVTEAFF. Here the CDR3 DNA reads TGCGCCAGCAGCTTGGGGGGCCAGGTGACTGAAGCTTTCTTT.

This clone was detected only once. The chain recombines TRBV4-1 with TRBJ2-5; 10 bases map to TRBD2. CDR1 MGHRA and CDR2 YSYEKL come from the germline V gene. The CDR3 sequence is 15 residues long. With 3 bases clipped from V and 5 bases from J, the junction kept 6 bases outside the gene matches. The CDR3: CASSHLAGDRETQYF. CDR3 bases: TGCGCCAGCAGCCACCTAGCGGGAGATCGGGAGACCCAGTACTTC.

V usage is TRBV7-2 and J usage is TRBJ2-5; 7 bases are a match to TRBD1. The CDR3 sequence is 14 residues long. Germline V gene lookup returns CDR1 SGHTA and CDR2 FQGNSA. With V trimmed by 3 bases and J by 2 bases, 3 bases remained unmatched. The CDR3 region is CASSFTGVQETQYF. The CDR3, as DNA: TGTGCCAGCAGCTTTACAGGGGTACAAGAGACCCAGTACTTC.

The V gene is TRBV10-3, the J gene TRBJ2-1; 8 bases are shared with TRBD2. Germline V CDR1 and CDR2: ENHRY, SYGVKD. The CDR3 has 17 amino acids. Germline trimming cut 6 bases from V and 0 bases from J; bases unmatched to any gene: 10. The CDR3: CAIRSDTGGSSYNEQFF. The CDR3 nucleotides read TGTGCCATCAGATCTGATACGGGAGGGAGCTCCTACAATGAGCAGTTCTTC.

The genes are TRBV18 and TRBJ2-7, with 13 nucleotides matching TRBD2. In germline, CDR1 is KGHSH, CDR2 LQKENI. CDR3 length: 14 residues. The J segment lost 5 bases and the V segment lost 4 bases, leaving 2 bases of the junction unmatched. The CDR3 protein is CASSLGLAGDEQYF. The CDR3 DNA is TGTGCCAGCTCACTCGGACTAGCGGGAGACGAGCAGTACTTC.